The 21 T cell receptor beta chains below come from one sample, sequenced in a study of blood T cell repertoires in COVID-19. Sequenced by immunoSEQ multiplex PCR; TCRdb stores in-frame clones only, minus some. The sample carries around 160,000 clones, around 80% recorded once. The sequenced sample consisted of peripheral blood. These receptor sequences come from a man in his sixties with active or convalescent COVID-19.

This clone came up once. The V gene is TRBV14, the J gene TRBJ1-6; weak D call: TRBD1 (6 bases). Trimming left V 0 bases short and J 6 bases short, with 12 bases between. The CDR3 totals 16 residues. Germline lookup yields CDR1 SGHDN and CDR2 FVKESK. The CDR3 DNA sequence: TGTGCCAGCAGCCAAGACGACGGACAGTTTAATTCACCCCTCCACTTT. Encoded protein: CASSQDDGQFNSPLHF.

CDR3: CASSSGPQKTNYGYTF. The CDR3 nucleotides are TGTGCCAGCAGCTCAGGTCCCCAGAAAACTAACTATGGCTACACCTTC. V is TRBV11-1 and J is TRBJ1-2; the D is unclear. V was trimmed by 4 bases and J by 0 bases, leaving 15 bases between them. This CDR3 contains 16 residues. CDR1 is SGHAT and CDR2 is FQDESV in the germline V gene (reference sequence).

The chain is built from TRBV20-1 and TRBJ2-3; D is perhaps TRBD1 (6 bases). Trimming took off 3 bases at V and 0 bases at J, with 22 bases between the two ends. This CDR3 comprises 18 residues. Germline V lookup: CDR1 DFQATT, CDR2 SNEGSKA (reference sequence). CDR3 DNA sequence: TGCAGTGCTAGTGACGGGACACGGGGTTTCCCTAGCACAGATACGCAGTATTTT. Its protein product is CSASDGTRGFPSTDTQYF.

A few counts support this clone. The chain's CDR3 is CASSLGRHGYTF. The CDR3 DNA reads as TGCGCCAGCAGCTTAGGGAGGCATGGCTACACCTTC. The chain is built from TRBV5-1 and TRBJ1-2, with unresolved D. The germline V gene encodes CDR1 SGHRS and CDR2 YFSETQ. This CDR3 has 12 residues. Trimming took 2 bases from V and 6 from J, leaving 8 bases between them.

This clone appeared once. CDR3 amino acids: CASSPPRLGSYNEQFF. The CDR3 region has the DNA TGTGCCAGCAGTCCCCCCCGACTAGGCTCCTACAATGAGCAGTTCTTC. The V call is TRBV28, the J call TRBJ2-1; perhaps TRBD2 as D (6 bases). The CDR3 is made up of 16 amino acids. Trimming removed 5 bases at V and 0 bases at J, with 14 bases between. Germline CDR1 is MDHEN and CDR2 is SYDVKM.

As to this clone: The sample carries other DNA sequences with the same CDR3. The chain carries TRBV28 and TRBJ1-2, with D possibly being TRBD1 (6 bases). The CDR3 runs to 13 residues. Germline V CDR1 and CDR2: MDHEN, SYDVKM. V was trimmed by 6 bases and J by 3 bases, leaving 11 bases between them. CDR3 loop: CASSSTGYYGYTF. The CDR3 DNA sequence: TGTGCCAGCAGCTCTACAGGGTACTATGGCTACACCTTC.

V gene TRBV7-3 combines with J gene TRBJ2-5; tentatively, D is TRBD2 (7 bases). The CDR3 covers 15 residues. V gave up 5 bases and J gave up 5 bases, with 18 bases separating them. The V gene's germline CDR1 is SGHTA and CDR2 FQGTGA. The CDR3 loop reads CASSQRGGPSETQYF. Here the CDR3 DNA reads TGTGCCAGCAGCCAAAGGGGGGGCCCCTCCGAGACCCAGTACTTC.

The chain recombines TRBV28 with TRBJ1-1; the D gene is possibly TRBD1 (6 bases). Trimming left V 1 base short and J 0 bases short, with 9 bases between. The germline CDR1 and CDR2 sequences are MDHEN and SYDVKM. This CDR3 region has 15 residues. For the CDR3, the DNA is TGTGCCAGCAGTTTATATGGGGACATGAACACTGAAGCTTTCTTT. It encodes CASSLYGDMNTEAFF.

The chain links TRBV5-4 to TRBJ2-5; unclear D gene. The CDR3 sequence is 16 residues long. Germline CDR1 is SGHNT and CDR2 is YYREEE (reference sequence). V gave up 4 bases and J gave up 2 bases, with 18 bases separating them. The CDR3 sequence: CASSPRKTKRQETQYF. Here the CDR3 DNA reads TGTGCCAGCAGCCCCAGAAAGACCAAGCGACAAGAGACCCAGTACTTC.

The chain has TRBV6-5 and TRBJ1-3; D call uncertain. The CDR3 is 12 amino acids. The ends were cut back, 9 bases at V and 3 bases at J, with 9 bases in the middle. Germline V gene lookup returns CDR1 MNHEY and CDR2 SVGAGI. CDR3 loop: CASQNSGNTIYF. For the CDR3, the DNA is TGTGCCAGTCAAAACAGTGGAAACACCATATATTTT.

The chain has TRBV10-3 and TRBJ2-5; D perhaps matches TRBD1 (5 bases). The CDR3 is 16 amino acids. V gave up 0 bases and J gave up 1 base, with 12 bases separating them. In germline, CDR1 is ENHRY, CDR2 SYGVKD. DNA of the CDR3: TGTGCCATCAGTGAGTCTCAGGGTAGGGCCCAAGAGACCCAGTACTTC. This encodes CAISESQGRAQETQYF.

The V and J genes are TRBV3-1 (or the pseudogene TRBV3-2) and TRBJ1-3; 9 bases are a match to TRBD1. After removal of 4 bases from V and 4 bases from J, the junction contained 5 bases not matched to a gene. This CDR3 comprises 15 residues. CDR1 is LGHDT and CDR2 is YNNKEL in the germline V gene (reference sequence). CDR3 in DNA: TGTGCCAGCAGCCCCGGGACAGGGTCAGGAAACACCATATATTTT. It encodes CASSPGTGSGNTIYF.

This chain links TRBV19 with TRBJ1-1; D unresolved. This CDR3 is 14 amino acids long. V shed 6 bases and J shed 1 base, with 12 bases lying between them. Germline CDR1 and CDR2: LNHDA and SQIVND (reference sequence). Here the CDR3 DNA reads TGTGCCAGTAGCTATACCCCAGGGAACACTGAAGCTTTCTTT. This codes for CASSYTPGNTEAFF. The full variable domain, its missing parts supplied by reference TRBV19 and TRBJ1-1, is DGGITQSPKYLFRKEGQNVTLSCEQNLNHDAMYWYRQDPGQGLRLIYYSQIVNDFQKGDIAEGYSVSREKKESFPLTVTSAQKNPTAFYLCASSYTPGNTEAFFGQGTRLTVV.

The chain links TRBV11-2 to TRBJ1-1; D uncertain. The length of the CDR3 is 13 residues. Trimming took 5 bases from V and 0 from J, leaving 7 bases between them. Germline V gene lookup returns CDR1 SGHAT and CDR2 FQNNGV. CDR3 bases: TGTGCCAGCAGCGCACACCTGAACACTGAAGCTTTCTTT. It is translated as CASSAHLNTEAFF.

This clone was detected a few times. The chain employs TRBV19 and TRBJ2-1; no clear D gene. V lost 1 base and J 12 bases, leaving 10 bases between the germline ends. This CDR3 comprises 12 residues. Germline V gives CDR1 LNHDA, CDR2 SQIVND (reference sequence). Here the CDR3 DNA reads TGTGCCAGTAGTATAGCCGGGTTTGGGCAGTTCTTC. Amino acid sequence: CASSIAGFGQFF.

The CDR3, as DNA: TGTGCCAGCTCAGTCATTAGTCTGGGAGGCAATCAGCCCCAGCATTTT. Amino acid sequence: CASSVISLGGNQPQHF. The chain uses TRBV18 and TRBJ1-5; D gene unclear. The V end was cut by 5 bases, the J end by 2 bases, with 16 bases between. Germline CDR1 KGHSH, CDR2 LQKENI. This CDR3 is built from 16 residues.

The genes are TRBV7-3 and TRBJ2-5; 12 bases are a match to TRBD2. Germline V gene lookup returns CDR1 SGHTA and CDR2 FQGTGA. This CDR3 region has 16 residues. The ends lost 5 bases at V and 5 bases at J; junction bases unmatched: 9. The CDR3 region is CASSPRWTSGMETQYF. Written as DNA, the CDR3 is TGTGCCAGCAGCCCGAGGTGGACTAGCGGGATGGAGACCCAGTACTTC. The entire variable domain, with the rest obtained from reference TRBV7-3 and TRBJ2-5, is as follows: GAGVSQTPSNKVTEKGKYVELRCDPISGHTALYWYRQSLGQGPEFLIYFQGTGAADDSGLPNDRFFAVRPEGSVSTLKIQRTERGDSAVYLCASSPRWTSGMETQYFGPGTRLLVL.

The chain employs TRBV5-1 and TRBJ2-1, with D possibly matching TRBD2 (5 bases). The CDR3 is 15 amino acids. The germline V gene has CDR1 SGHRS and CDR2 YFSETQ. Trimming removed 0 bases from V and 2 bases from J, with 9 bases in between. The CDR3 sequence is CASSLAGAAYNEQFF. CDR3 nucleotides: TGCGCCAGCAGCTTGGCCGGAGCGGCCTACAATGAGCAGTTCTTC.

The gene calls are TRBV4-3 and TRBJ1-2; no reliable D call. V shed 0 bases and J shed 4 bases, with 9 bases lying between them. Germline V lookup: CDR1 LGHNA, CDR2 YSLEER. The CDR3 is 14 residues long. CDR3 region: CASSQDRGLYGYTF. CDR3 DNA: TGCGCCAGCAGCCAAGATCGCGGGCTCTATGGCTACACCTTC.

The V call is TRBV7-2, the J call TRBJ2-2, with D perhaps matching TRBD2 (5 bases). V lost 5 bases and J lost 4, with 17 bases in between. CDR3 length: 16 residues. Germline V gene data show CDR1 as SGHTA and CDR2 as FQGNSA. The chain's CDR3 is CASSPGGFGVTGELFF. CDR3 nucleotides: TGTGCCAGCAGCCCAGGCGGGTTTGGGGTCACCGGGGAGCTGTTTTTT.

CDR3 sequence (DNA): TGTGCCAGCAGTGAGGACAGTAACTACGAGCAGTACTTC. It codes for CASSEDSNYEQYF. This chain connects TRBV2 to TRBJ2-7, with TRBD1 as a possible D gene (6 bases). The V and J ends lost 3 bases and 3 bases respectively, with 9 bases between them. CDR3 size: 13 residues. Germline loops: CDR1 SNHLY, CDR2 FYNNEI.